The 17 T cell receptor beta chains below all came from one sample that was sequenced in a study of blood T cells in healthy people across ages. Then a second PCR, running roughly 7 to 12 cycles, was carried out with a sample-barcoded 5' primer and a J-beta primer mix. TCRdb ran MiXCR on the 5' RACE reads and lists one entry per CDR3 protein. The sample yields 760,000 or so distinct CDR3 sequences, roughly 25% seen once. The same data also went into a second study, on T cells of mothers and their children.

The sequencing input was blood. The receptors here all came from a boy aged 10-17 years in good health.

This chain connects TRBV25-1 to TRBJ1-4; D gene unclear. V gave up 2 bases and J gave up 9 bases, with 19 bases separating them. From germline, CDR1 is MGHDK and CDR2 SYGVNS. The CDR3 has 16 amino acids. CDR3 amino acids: CASSEPNPWTGKKLFF. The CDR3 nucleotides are TGTGCCAGCAGTGAACCGAATCCCTGGACTGGGAAAAAACTGTTTTTT.

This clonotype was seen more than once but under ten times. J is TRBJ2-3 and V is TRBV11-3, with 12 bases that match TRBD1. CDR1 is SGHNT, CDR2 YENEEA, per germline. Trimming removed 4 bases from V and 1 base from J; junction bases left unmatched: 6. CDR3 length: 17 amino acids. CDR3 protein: CASSSGQGARGTDTQYF. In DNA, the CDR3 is TGTGCCAGCAGCTCGGGACAGGGGGCTCGTGGCACAGATACGCAGTATTTT.

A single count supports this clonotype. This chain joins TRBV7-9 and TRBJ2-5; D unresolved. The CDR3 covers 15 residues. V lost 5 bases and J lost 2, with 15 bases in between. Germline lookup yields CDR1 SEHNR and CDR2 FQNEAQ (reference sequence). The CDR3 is CASSVVLTTQETQYF. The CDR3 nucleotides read TGTGCCAGCAGCGTCGTACTAACTACTCAAGAGACCCAGTACTTC.

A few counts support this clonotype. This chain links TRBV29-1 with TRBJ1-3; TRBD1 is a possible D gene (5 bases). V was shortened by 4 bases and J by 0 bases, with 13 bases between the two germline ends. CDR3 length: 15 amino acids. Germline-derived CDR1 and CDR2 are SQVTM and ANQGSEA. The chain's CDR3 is CSVGYIGTSGNTIYF. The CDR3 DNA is TGCAGCGTTGGTTATATAGGGACCTCTGGAAACACCATATATTTT.

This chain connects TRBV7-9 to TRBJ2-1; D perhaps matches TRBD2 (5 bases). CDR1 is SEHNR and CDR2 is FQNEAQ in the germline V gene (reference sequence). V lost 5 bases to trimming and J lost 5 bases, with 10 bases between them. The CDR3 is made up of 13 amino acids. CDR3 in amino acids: CASSTGLDNEQFF. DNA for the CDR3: TGTGCCAGCAGCACTGGACTCGACAATGAGCAGTTCTTC. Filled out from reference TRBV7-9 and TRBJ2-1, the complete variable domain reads DTGVSQNPRHKITKRGQNVTFRCDPISEHNRLYWYRQTLGQGPEFLTYFQNEAQLEKSRLLSDRFSAERPKGSFSTLEIQRTEQGDSAMYLCASSTGLDNEQFFGPGTRLTVL.

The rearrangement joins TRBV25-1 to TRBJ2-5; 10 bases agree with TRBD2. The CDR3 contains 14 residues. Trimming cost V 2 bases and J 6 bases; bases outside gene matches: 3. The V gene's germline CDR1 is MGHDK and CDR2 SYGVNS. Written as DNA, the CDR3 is TGTGCCAGCAGTGAACTGGGACTAGCGAAGACCCAGTACTTC. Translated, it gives CASSELGLAKTQYF.

The CDR3 region is CASTENGVQETQYF. The CDR3 DNA is TGTGCCAGCACCGAGAACGGTGTCCAAGAGACCCAGTACTTC. The V call is TRBV7-9, the J call TRBJ2-5; D uncertain. CDR1 is SEHNR and CDR2 is FQNEAQ in the germline V gene (reference sequence). The CDR3 is 14 amino acids. The V gene lost 7 bases and the J gene lost 1 base, with 13 bases spanning the gap.

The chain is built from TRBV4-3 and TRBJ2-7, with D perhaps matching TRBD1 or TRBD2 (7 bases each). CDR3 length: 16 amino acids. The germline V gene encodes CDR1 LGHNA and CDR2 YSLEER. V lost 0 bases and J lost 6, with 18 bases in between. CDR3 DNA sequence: TGCGCCAGCAGCCAAGATAGCGGGCGGACAGGTCTCGAGCAGTACTTC. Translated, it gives CASSQDSGRTGLEQYF.

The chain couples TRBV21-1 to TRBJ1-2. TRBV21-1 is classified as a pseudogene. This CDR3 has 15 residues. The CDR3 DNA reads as TGTGCCAGCAGCAACGAAACGGACGGTAGCTATGGCTACACCTTC. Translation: CASSNETDGSYGYTF.

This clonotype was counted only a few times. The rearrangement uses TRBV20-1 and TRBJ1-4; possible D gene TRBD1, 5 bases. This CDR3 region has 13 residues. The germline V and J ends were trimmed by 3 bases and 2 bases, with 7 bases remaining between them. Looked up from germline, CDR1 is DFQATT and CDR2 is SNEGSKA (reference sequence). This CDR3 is CSARGETNEKLFF. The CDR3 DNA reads TGCAGTGCTAGGGGGGAGACTAATGAAAAACTGTTTTTT.

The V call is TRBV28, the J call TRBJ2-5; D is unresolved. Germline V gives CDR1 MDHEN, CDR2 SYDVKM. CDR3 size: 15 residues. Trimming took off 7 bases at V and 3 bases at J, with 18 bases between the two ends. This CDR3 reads CASNDRANAKETQYF. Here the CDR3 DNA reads TGTGCCAGCAACGATCGGGCAAACGCCAAAGAGACCCAGTACTTC.

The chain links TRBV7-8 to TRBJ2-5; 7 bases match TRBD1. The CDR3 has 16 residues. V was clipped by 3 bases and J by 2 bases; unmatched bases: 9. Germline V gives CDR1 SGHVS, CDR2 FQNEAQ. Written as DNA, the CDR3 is TGTGCCAGCAGCTTGCCACAGGGGTCAGCACAAGAGACCCAGTACTTC. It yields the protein CASSLPQGSAQETQYF.

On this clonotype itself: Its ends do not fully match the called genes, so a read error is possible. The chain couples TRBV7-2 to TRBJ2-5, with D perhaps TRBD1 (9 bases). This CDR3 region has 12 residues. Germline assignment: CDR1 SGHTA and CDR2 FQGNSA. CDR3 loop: CASSPGGTGMFF. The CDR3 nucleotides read TGTGCCAGCAGCCCGGGGGGGACAGGGATGTTCTTC.

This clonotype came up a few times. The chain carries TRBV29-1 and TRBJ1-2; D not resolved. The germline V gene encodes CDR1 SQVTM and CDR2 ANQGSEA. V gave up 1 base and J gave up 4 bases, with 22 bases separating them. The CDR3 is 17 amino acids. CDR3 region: CSVEVAPSGSFGYGYTF. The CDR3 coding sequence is TGCAGCGTTGAAGTGGCTCCCTCTGGCAGTTTTGGCTATGGCTACACCTTC.

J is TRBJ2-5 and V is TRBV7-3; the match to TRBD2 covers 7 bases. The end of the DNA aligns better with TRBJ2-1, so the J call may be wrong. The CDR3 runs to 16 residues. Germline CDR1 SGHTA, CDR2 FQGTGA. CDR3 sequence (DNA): TGTGCCAGCAGCTTAGGGCTAGCGGACCAATACAATGAGCAGTTCTTC. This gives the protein CASSLGLADQYNEQFF.

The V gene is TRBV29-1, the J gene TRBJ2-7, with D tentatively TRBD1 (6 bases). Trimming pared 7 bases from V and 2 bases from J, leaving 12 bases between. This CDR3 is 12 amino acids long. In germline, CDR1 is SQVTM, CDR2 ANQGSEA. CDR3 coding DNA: TGCAGCGCCAAGGACAGCACCTACGAGCAGTACTTC. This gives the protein CSAKDSTYEQYF.

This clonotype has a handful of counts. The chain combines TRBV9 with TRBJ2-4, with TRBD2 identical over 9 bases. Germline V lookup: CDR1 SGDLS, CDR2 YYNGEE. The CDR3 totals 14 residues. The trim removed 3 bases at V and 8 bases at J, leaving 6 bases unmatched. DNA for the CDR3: TGTGCCAGCAGCGCCCCCTTAGCGGGAGACATTCAGTACTTC. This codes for CASSAPLAGDIQYF.